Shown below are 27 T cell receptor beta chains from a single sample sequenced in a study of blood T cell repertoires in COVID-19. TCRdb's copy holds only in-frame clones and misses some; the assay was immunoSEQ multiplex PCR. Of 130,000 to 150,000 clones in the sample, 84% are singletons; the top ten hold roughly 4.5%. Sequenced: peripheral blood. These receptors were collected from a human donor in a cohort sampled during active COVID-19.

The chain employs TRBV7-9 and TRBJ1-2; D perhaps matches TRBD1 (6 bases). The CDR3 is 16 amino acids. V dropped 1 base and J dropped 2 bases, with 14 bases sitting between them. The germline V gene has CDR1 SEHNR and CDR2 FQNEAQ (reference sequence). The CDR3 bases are TGTGCCAGCAGCTTAGGGCTTGGGGGGGCCAACTATGGCTACACCTTC. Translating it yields CASSLGLGGANYGYTF.

The CDR3 is CASSLAGPGNEQFF. Here the CDR3 DNA reads TGTGCCAGCAGCTTGGCCGGCCCGGGTAATGAGCAGTTCTTC. V is TRBV5-6 and J is TRBJ2-1; D unresolved. This CDR3 has 14 residues. V lost 0 bases, J lost 7 bases, and 11 bases lay in between. The germline gives CDR1 SGHDT, CDR2 YYEEEE.

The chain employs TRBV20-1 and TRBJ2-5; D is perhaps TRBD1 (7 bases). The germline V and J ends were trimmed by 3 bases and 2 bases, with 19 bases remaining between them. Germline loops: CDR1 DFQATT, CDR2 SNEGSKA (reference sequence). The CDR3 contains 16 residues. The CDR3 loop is CSASSLWAGGQETQYF. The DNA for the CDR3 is TGCAGTGCTAGTTCCCTTTGGGCAGGGGGGCAAGAGACCCAGTACTTC.

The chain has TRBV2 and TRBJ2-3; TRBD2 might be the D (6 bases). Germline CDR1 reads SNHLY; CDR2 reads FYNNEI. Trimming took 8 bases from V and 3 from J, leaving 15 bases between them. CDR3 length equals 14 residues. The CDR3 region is CASGRRDLTDTQYF. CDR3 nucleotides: TGTGCCAGCGGTAGGCGGGACTTAACAGATACGCAGTATTTT.

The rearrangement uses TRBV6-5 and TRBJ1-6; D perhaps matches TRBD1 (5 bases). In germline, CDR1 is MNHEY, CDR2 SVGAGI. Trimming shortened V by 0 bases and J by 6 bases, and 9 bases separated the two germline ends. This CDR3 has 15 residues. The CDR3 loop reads CASSYSSGPNSPLHF. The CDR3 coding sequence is TGTGCCAGCAGTTACTCGTCAGGGCCTAATTCACCCCTCCACTTT.

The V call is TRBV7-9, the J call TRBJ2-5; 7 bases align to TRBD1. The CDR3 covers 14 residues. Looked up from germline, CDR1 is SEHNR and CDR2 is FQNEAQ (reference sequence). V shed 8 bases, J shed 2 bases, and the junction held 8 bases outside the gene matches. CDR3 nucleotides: TGTGCCAGCGGGGGACAGTCCAATCAAGAGACCCAGTACTTC. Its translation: CASGGQSNQETQYF.

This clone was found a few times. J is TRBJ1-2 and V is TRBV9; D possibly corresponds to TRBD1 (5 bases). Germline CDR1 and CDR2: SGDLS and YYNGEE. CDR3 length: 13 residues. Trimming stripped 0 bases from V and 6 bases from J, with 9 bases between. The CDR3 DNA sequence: TGTGCCAGCAGCGTAGAGGGAGGGGATGGCTACACCTTC. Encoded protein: CASSVEGGDGYTF.

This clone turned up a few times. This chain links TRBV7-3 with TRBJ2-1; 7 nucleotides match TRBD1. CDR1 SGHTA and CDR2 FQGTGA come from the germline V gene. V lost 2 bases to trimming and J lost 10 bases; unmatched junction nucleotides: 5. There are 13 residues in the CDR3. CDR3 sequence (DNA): TGTGCCAGCAGCTTAGACAGGGTGAGCGAGCAGTTCTTC. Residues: CASSLDRVSEQFF.

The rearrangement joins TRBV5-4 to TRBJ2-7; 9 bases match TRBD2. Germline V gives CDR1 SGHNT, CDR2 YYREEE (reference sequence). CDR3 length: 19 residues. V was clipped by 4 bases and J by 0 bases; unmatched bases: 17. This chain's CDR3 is CASSLTPGLASINSYEQYV. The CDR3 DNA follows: TGTGCCAGCAGCCTTACTCCGGGACTAGCCTCCATCAACTCCTACGAGCAGTACGTC.

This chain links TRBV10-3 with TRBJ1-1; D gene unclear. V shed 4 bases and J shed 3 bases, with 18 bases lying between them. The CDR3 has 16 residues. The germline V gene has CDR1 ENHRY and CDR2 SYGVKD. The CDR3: CAISGAGDLIHTEAFF. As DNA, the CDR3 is TGTGCCATCAGTGGCGCCGGGGATTTGATCCACACTGAAGCTTTCTTT.

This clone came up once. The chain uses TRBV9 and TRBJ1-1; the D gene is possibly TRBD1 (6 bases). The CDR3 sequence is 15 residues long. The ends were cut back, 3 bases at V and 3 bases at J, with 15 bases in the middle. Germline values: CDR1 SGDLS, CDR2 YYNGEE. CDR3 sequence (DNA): TGTGCCAGCAGCGCCCGGTTGGGGGCGGACACTGAAGCTTTCTTT. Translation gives CASSARLGADTEAFF.

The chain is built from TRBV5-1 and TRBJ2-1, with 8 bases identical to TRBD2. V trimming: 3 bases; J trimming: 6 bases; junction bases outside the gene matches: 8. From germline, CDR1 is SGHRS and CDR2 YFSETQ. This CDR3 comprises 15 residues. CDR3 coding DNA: TGCGCCAGCAGCTGGAGTAGCGGGGTAAGCAATGAGCAGTTCTTC. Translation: CASSWSSGVSNEQFF.

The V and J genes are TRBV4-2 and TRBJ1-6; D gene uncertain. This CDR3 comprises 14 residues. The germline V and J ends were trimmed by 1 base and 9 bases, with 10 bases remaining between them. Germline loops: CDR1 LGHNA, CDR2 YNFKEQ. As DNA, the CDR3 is TGTGCCAGCAGCCAAGCCTTGTTGAGTTCACCCCTCCACTTT. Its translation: CASSQALLSSPLHF.

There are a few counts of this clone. This CDR3 is CASSFRGSGNTIYF. CDR3 bases: TGTGCCAGCAGTTTTCGGGGATCTGGAAACACCATATATTTT. The rearrangement uses TRBV28 and TRBJ1-3; D ambiguous. This CDR3 has 14 residues. V lost 3 bases and J 1 base, leaving 7 bases between the germline ends. Per the germline V gene, CDR1 is MDHEN and CDR2 is SYDVKM.

CDR3 DNA sequence: TGCGCCAGCAGCTCCACAGGGATTCCTGAAGCTTTCTTT. This translates into CASSSTGIPEAFF. The chain is built from TRBV5-1 and TRBJ1-1, with a tentative D call TRBD1 (6 bases). Germline CDR1 SGHRS, CDR2 YFSETQ. The CDR3 length is 13 residues. Trimming left V 3 bases short and J 6 bases short, with 12 bases between.

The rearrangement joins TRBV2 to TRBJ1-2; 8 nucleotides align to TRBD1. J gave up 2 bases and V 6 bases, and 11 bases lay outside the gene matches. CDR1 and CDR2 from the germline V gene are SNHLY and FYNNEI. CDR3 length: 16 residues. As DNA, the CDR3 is TGTGCCAGCAGATCGGGACAGGCTAACCCAAACTATGGCTACACCTTC. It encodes CASRSGQANPNYGYTF.

The CDR3 loop reads CASSYSASGSTDTQYF. The CDR3 DNA sequence: TGTGCCAGCAGTTACTCGGCTAGCGGTAGCACAGATACGCAGTATTTT. The chain has TRBV6-2 or TRBV6-3 and TRBJ2-3; 7 bases align to TRBD2. The CDR3 length is 16 residues. Trimming removed 0 bases from V and 0 bases from J; junction bases left unmatched: 3. Looked up from germline, CDR1 is MNHEY and CDR2 is SVGEGT.

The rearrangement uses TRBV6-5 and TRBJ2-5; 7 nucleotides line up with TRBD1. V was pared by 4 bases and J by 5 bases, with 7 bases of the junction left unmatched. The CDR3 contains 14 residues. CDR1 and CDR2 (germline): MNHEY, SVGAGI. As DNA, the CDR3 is TGTGCCAGCAGTTCAAGACAGGGCCTGGAGACCCAGTACTTC. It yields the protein CASSSRQGLETQYF.

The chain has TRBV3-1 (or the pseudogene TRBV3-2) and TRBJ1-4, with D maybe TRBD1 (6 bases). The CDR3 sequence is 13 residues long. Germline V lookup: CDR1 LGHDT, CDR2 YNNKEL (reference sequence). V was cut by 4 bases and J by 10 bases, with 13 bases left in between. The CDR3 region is CASSRQVLGKLFF. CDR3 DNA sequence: TGTGCCAGCAGCCGACAGGTCTTGGGAAAACTGTTTTTT.

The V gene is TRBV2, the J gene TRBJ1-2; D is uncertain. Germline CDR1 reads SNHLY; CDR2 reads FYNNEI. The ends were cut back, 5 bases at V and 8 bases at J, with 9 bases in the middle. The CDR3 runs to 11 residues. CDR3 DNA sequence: TGTGCCAGCAGTTTACAGTGGGGCTACACCTTC. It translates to CASSLQWGYTF.

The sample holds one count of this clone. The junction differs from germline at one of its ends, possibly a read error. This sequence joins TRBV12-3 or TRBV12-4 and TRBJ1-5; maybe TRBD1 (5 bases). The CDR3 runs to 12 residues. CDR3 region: CASSSAPGPPHF. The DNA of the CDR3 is TGTGCCAGCAGCTCTGCTCCAGGGCCCCCGCATTTT.

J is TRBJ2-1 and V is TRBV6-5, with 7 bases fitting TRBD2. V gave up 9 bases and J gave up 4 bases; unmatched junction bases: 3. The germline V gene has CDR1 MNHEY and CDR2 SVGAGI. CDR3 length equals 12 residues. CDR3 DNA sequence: TGTGCCAGTAGGACTAGATACAATGAGCAGTTCTTC. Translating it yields CASRTRYNEQFF.

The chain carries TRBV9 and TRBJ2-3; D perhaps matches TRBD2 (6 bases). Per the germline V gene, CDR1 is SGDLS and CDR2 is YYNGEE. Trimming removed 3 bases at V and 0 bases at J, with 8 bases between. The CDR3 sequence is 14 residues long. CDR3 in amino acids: CASSASGSTDTQYF. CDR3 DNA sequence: TGTGCCAGCAGCGCGAGCGGGAGCACAGATACGCAGTATTTT.

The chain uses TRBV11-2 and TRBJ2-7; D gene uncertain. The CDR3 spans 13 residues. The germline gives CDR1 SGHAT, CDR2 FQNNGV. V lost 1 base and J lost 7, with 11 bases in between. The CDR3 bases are TGTGCCAGCAGCTTAGGAGGTAGAGTTGAGCAGTACTTC. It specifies CASSLGGRVEQYF.

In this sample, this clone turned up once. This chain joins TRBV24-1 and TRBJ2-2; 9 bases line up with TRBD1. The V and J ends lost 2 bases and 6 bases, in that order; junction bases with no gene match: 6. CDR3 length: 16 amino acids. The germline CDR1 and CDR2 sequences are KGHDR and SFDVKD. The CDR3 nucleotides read TGTGCCACCAGTGATTCCGGGACAGGGATGGCCGGGGAGCTGTTTTTT. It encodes CATSDSGTGMAGELFF.

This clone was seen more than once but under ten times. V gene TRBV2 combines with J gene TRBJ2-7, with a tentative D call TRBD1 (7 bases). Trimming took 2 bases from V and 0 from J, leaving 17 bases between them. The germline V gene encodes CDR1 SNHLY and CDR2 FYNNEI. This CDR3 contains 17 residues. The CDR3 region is CASSEFDGGTASYEQYF. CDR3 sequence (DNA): TGTGCCAGCAGTGAATTCGATGGGGGGACAGCCTCCTACGAGCAGTACTTC. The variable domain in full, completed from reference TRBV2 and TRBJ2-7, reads EPEVTQTPSHQVTQMGQEVILRCVPISNHLYFYWYRQILGQKVEFLVSFYNNEISEKSEIFDDQFSVERPDGSNFTLKIRSTKLEDSAMYFCASSEFDGGTASYEQYFGPGTRLTVT.

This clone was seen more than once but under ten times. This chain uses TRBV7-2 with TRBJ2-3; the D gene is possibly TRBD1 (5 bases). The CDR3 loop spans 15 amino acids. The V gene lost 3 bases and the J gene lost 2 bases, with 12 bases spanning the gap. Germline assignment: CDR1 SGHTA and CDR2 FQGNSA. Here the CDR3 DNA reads TGTGCCAGCAGCTTTGGAAGGGGATTCACAGATACGCAGTATTTT. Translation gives CASSFGRGFTDTQYF.